These T cell receptor beta chains were read from a single sample in a study of T-cell memory formation after mild COVID-19. TCRdb re-analysed the 5' RACE reads in MiXCR, keeping a single row per CDR3 protein. The sample consists of about 260,000 distinct CDR3 sequences, over 15% of them appearing once. What was sequenced was PBMCs or a T cell subset sorted from them (not recorded which). Receptors originate from a man aged 18 to 30 who had mild COVID-19 (a few samples of this study predate the infection). Cell type and time point are not known. Both conserved end residues are part of each CDR3. A D gene is named only where the DNA matches it firmly. Rows may omit the clone size; those that give it use once, few, many or a size class.

>.|few|TRBV4-3|16|TRBJ1-2
TGCGCCAGCAGCCTTATCAGGGGTGGCAGTGGCTATGGCTACACCTTC
CASSLIRGGSGYGYTF
>.|few|TRBV20-1|11|TRBJ1-1
TGCAGTGCTAGGGTTAACACTGAAGCTTTCTTT
CSARVNTEAFF
>.|few|TRBV4-1|14|TRBJ2-1
TGCGCCAGCAGCTCGACAGTTCCCGTCAATGAGCAGTTCTTC
CASSSTVPVNEQFF
>TRBD2|.|TRBV4-2|15|TRBJ2-1
TGTGCCAGCAGCCAACCTAGCGGGGGGGCCTATGAGCAGTTCTTC
CASSQPSGGAYEQFF
>.|few|TRBV7-9|13|TRBJ2-1
TGTGCCAGCAGCCCAAGGGCAGGGAAGGGTGAGCAGTTC
CASSPRAGKGEQF
>.|.|TRBV7-9|14|TRBJ2-3
TGTGCCAGCAGCTTAAGCGTCCCCACAGATACGCAGTATTTT
CASSLSVPTDTQYF
>TRBD2|.|TRBV15|15|TRBJ2-1
TGTGCCACCAGCAGTTCCAGCGGGGGGGCGAGTGAGCAGTTCTTC
CATSSSSGGASEQFF
>.|few|TRBV5-5|18|TRBJ2-4
TGTGCCAGCAGCTTAGGAACAGCCCAGGGCCAAGTCAAAAACATTCAGTACTTC
CASSLGTAQGQVKNIQYF
>TRBD1|.|TRBV7-9|14|TRBJ2-7
TGTGCCAGCAGCACCAGACAGGGCCACTACGAGCAGTACTTC
CASSTRQGHYEQYF
>.|many|TRBV2|10|TRBJ2-5
TGTGCCAGCAGGCAAGAGACCCAGTACTTC
CASRQETQYF
>.|.|TRBV27|13|TRBJ1-1
TGTGCCAGCAGTTTAGGGGTTCACACTGAAGCTTTCTTT
CASSLGVHTEAFF
>.|.|TRBV4-1|14|TRBJ2-7
TGCGCCAGCAGCCCTAAAGGGGGTTGGGCTGAGCAGTACTTC
CASSPKGGWAEQYF
>TRBD1|few|TRBV5-1|16|TRBJ2-3
TGCGCCAGCAGCCTCACCGGGACAGGAGCGTTGGATACGCAGTATTTT
CASSLTGTGALDTQYF
>.|few|TRBV3-1|13|TRBJ2-7
TGTGCCAGCAGCCAATCGGGAACCTACGAGCAGTACTTC
CASSQSGTYEQYF
>.|.|TRBV5-1|13|TRBJ2-5
TGCGCCAGCGCCAGGGGACAACAAGAGACCCAGTACTTC
CASARGQQETQYF
>.|many|TRBV7-9|15|TRBJ1-2
TGTGCCAGCAGCCTATACAGTAGTTCTAACTATGGCTACACCTTC
CASSLYSSSNYGYTF
>.|many|TRBV7-2|13|TRBJ2-7
TGTGCCAGCAGCTTTCGTAGGGGCTACGAGCAGTACTTC
CASSFRRGYEQYF
>TRBD2|.|TRBV6-5|15|TRBJ2-6
TGTGCCAGCAGTTACGCGGGGGCTGGGGCCAACGTCCTGACTTTC
CASSYAGAGANVLTF
>.|.|TRBV6-6|16|TRBJ1-5
TGTGCCAGCCTATCTGGGGAGGCAGTGAGGAATCAGCCCCAGCATTTT
CASLSGEAVRNQPQHF